The 32 T cell receptor beta chains listed next were all sequenced from one sample in a study of shared clonotypes between healthy human individuals. Libraries were prepared by immunoSEQ multiplex PCR; TCRdb keeps only in-frame clonotypes and omits some of them. The sample has 2 million or so clones, about 95% seen once; the top ten hold roughly 1.1%. The naive CD8 subset, CD45RO-negative cells positively selected for CCR7, excluded terminally differentiated effector memory CD45RA+ cells. The sequencing input was naive CD8+ T cells sorted from blood. All receptors derive from a man in his late teens or twenties in good health.

Note on this clone: Other DNA sequences in the same sample also yield this CDR3. V is TRBV5-6 and J is TRBJ2-7; the D gene is possibly TRBD2 (5 bases). The germline V and J ends were trimmed by 4 bases and 0 bases, with 11 bases remaining between them. Germline CDR1 reads SGHDT; CDR2 reads YYEEEE. The CDR3 runs 14 residues. CDR3 sequence reads: CASSPTGSSYEQYF. The CDR3 nucleotides read TGTGCCAGCAGCCCGACTGGGAGCTCCTACGAGCAGTACTTC.

This clone was seen a single time. The sample carries other DNA sequences with the same CDR3. The gene calls are TRBV19 and TRBJ2-7, with 10 bases lining up with TRBD1. This CDR3 is built from 14 residues. Germline trimming cut 3 bases from V and 6 bases from J; bases unmatched to any gene: 5. CDR1 and CDR2 from the germline V gene are LNHDA and SQIVND (reference sequence). The CDR3 bases are TGTGCCAGTAGTATCCGGGACAGGGGCTCCGAGCAGTACTTC. Translation gives CASSIRDRGSEQYF. Variable domain in full (rest from reference TRBV19 and TRBJ2-7): DGGITQSPKYLFRKEGQNVTLSCEQNLNHDAMYWYRQDPGQGLRLIYYSQIVNDFQKGDIAEGYSVSREKKESFPLTVTSAQKNPTAFYLCASSIRDRGSEQYFGPGTRLTVT.

This clone was detected once. The chain couples TRBV6-1 to TRBJ1-3; weak D call: TRBD1 (6 bases). The CDR3 runs 15 residues. Trimming took off 7 bases at V and 0 bases at J, with 13 bases between the two ends. Germline lookup yields CDR1 MNHNS and CDR2 SASEGT. The CDR3 DNA sequence: TGTGCCAGCACCGCGGGACATTACTCTGGAAACACCATATATTTT. Residues: CASTAGHYSGNTIYF.

CDR3: CASSPLPGQVDPGYTF. CDR3 nucleotide sequence: TGCGCCAGCAGTCCGCTCCCGGGACAGGTGGATCCAGGCTACACCTTC. This chain connects TRBV4-3 to TRBJ1-2; 8 bases map to TRBD1. The CDR3 has 16 residues. V trimming: 6 bases; J trimming: 8 bases; junction bases outside the gene matches: 17. The germline CDR1 and CDR2 sequences are LGHNA and YSLEER.

Remarks on this clone: Other DNA sequences in the same sample also yield this CDR3. V usage is TRBV27 and J usage is TRBJ2-7; TRBD1 or TRBD2 may be the D gene (5 bases each). Germline loops: CDR1 MNHEY, CDR2 SMNVEV (reference sequence). V gave up 4 bases and J gave up 1 base, with 11 bases separating them. The CDR3 spans 14 residues. CDR3 amino acids: CASSSRDGSYEQYF. DNA for the CDR3: TGTGCCAGCAGTTCTCGGGACGGGTCCTACGAGCAGTACTTC.

The chain's CDR3 is CASSTTLSGDTDTQYF. The CDR3 DNA reads as TGTGCCAGCAGCACGACTTTGAGCGGGGACACAGATACGCAGTATTTT. This chain joins TRBV28 and TRBJ2-3; TRBD2 agrees at 7 bases. Germline lookup yields CDR1 MDHEN and CDR2 SYDVKM. This CDR3 spans 16 amino acids. Trimming took 6 bases from V and 2 from J; bases not matched to a gene: 11.

This rearrangement joins TRBV9 to TRBJ2-5; weak D call: TRBD2 (6 bases). The V end lost 0 bases, the J end lost 0 bases, and 15 bases lay between the germline ends. The CDR3 spans 17 residues. CDR1 and CDR2 from the germline V gene are SGDLS and YYNGEE. In DNA form, the CDR3 reads TGTGCCAGCAGCGTAGCTCCCCGCGGGGACCACCAAGAGACCCAGTACTTC. Amino acids: CASSVAPRGDHQETQYF.

The genes are TRBV15 and TRBJ2-3, with 13 positions matching TRBD2. The CDR3 has 15 residues. The germline V gene has CDR1 LNHNV and CDR2 YYDKDF (reference sequence). After removal of 4 bases from V and 7 bases from J, the junction contained 5 bases not matched to a gene. CDR3: CATSTGTSGVHTQYF. The CDR3 DNA is TGTGCCACCAGCACCGGGACTAGCGGGGTCCATACGCAGTATTTT.

The chain couples TRBV5-1 to TRBJ1-1, with a weak D call TRBD1 (5 bases). Trimming took 2 bases from V and 4 from J, leaving 9 bases between them. From germline, CDR1 is SGHRS and CDR2 YFSETQ. CDR3 length equals 13 residues. The CDR3 DNA reads TGCGCCAGCAGCTTTTCAGGGACCACTGAAGCTTTCTTT. This sequence encodes CASSFSGTTEAFF.

The V call is TRBV7-3, the J call TRBJ2-3; 8 nucleotides line up with TRBD2. Germline assignment: CDR1 SGHTA and CDR2 FQGTGA. The V segment lost 5 bases and the J segment 4 bases; nucleotides outside the gene matches: 8. The CDR3 totals 15 residues. CDR3 sequence: CASSPIAGFPDTQYF. Written as DNA, the CDR3 is TGTGCCAGCAGCCCGATAGCGGGGTTCCCAGATACGCAGTATTTT.

The chain employs TRBV19 and TRBJ2-5; D possibly matches TRBD1 or TRBD2 (5 bases each). CDR1 LNHDA and CDR2 SQIVND come from the germline V gene (reference sequence). The V end was cut by 7 bases, the J end by 5 bases, with 14 bases between. The CDR3 runs to 13 residues. The CDR3 is CASTSWGSETQYF. The CDR3, as DNA: TGTGCCAGTACCTCGTGGGGGTCTGAGACCCAGTACTTC.

The chain joins TRBV19 to TRBJ1-2; D gene unclear. Germline lookup yields CDR1 LNHDA and CDR2 SQIVND (reference sequence). V was cut by 5 bases and J by 4 bases, with 14 bases left in between. This CDR3 region has 14 residues. The CDR3 nucleotides read TGTGCCAGTAGTTCCCCGGGAGCCTTCTATGGCTACACCTTC. Its translation: CASSSPGAFYGYTF.

A note on this clone: Other DNA sequences within the sample encode an identical CDR3. The rearrangement links TRBV9 to TRBJ1-5; D not resolved. CDR1 is SGDLS and CDR2 is YYNGEE in the germline V gene. V gave up 3 bases and J gave up 0 bases, with 7 bases separating them. The CDR3 contains 14 residues. The CDR3 region has the DNA TGTGCCAGCAGCGGTGGGGATAGCAATCAGCCCCAGCATTTT. Its protein is CASSGGDSNQPQHF.

J is TRBJ2-1 and V is TRBV29-1; D may be TRBD2 (6 bases). This CDR3 has 13 residues. Deletions cut 4 bases from V and 5 bases from J, with 12 bases between. Germline values: CDR1 SQVTM, CDR2 ANQGSEA. CDR3 sequence reads: CSVVGGSDNEQFF. In DNA, the CDR3 is TGCAGCGTTGTGGGGGGTTCTGACAATGAGCAGTTCTTC.

This chain uses TRBV12-5 with TRBJ1-1; D possibly corresponds to TRBD1 (6 bases). The CDR3 extends over 15 amino acids. Trimming removed 5 bases from V and 2 bases from J, with 15 bases in between. The V gene's germline CDR1 is LGHNT and CDR2 FRNRAP. This CDR3 reads CASGLQGFLNTEAFF. CDR3 nucleotide sequence: TGTGCTAGTGGTCTACAGGGCTTCCTAAACACTGAAGCTTTCTTT. Supplemented by reference TRBV12-5 and TRBJ1-1, the full variable domain reads DARVTQTPRHKVTEMGQEVTMRCQPILGHNTVFWYRQTMMQGLELLAYFRNRAPLDDSGMPKDRFSAEMPDATLATLKIQPSEPRDSAVYFCASGLQGFLNTEAFFGQGTRLTVV.

CDR3 bases: TGTGCCTGGAGACTCGGGGTGAACACTGAAGCTTTCTTT. Translated: CAWRLGVNTEAFF. The rearrangement joins TRBV30 to TRBJ1-1; D is unclear. Germline V lookup: CDR1 GTSNPN, CDR2 SVGIG (reference sequence). The CDR3 spans 13 residues. V shed 3 bases and J shed 0 bases, with 8 bases lying between them. The complete variable domain, with remaining parts taken from reference TRBV30 and TRBJ1-1, reads SQTIHQWPATLVQPVGSPLSLECTVEGTSNPNLYWYRQAAGRGLQLLFYSVGIGQISSEVPQNLSASRPQDRQFILSSKKLLLSDSGFYLCAWRLGVNTEAFFGQGTRLTVV.

This clone was observed a single time. The chain has TRBV5-4 and TRBJ1-3, with TRBD1 as a possible D gene (6 bases). CDR1 and CDR2 from the germline V gene are SGHNT and YYREEE (reference sequence). The CDR3 extends over 15 amino acids. Trimming shortened V by 4 bases and J by 0 bases, and 11 bases separated the two germline ends. The CDR3 DNA sequence: TGTGCCAGCAGCCCGGGGGCGAGCTCTGGAAACACCATATATTTT. It yields the protein CASSPGASSGNTIYF. Variable domain in full (rest from reference TRBV5-4 and TRBJ1-3): ETGVTQSPTHLIKTRGQQVTLRCSSQSGHNTVSWYQQALGQGPQFIFQYYREEENGRGNFPPRFSGLQFPNYSSELNVNALELDDSALYLCASSPGASSGNTIYFGEGSWLTVV.

This clone was observed a single time. V is TRBV5-1 and J is TRBJ2-1; the match to TRBD2 covers 7 bases. The CDR3 covers 17 residues. With V trimmed by 1 base and J by 0 bases, 7 bases remained unmatched. Germline loops: CDR1 SGHRS, CDR2 YFSETQ. CDR3 sequence: CASSLSPRGSSYNEQFF. The DNA for the CDR3 is TGCGCCAGCAGCTTGTCCCCCCGCGGGAGCTCCTACAATGAGCAGTTCTTC.

This sequence joins TRBV20-1 and TRBJ2-3; no clear D gene. The ends were cut back, 1 base at V and 6 bases at J, with 5 bases in the middle. This CDR3 region has 11 residues. Per the germline V gene, CDR1 is DFQATT and CDR2 is SNEGSKA (reference sequence). The CDR3 DNA reads TGCAGTGCTAGAGTTATGGATACGCAGTATTTT. Its protein is CSARVMDTQYF.

The V gene is TRBV5-5, the J gene TRBJ1-4; no firm D call. Trimming took off 4 bases at V and 8 bases at J, with 12 bases between the two ends. Germline V gene sequence: CDR1 SGHKS, CDR2 YYEKEE (reference sequence). The CDR3 sequence is 13 residues long. The CDR3 DNA reads TGTGCCAGCAGCCTCGCACAGTCCGAAAAACTGTTTTTT. It codes for CASSLAQSEKLFF.

The chain combines TRBV21-1 with TRBJ1-2. TRBV21-1 is noted as a pseudogene. This CDR3 is 13 amino acids long. Here the CDR3 reads CASAGRSSYGYTF. The CDR3 DNA reads as TGTGCCAGCGCCGGACGGTCTAGCTATGGCTACACCTTC.

J is TRBJ2-2 and V is TRBV19, with D possibly TRBD2 on 5 matching bases. Per the germline V gene, CDR1 is LNHDA and CDR2 is SQIVND (reference sequence). The CDR3 covers 13 residues. Between the trimmed V and J ends, which lost 7 bases and 1 base, there was a span of 7 bases. The CDR3 is CASMRENTGELFF. The DNA for the CDR3 is TGTGCCAGTATGAGGGAGAACACCGGGGAGCTGTTTTTT.

This clone was recorded only once. The genes are TRBV27 and TRBJ2-7; 7 bases are shared with TRBD2. The CDR3 is 15 amino acids. Losses at the gene ends were 5 bases for V and 2 bases for J; bases not matched to a gene: 9. Germline values: CDR1 MNHEY, CDR2 SMNVEV (reference sequence). The CDR3 nucleotides are TGTGCCAGCAGTGCTCGACTAGCTAGCACCTACGAGCAGTACTTC. Its translation is CASSARLASTYEQYF.

This rearrangement joins TRBV29-1 to TRBJ1-3; no clear D. Germline V gene data show CDR1 as SQVTM and CDR2 as ANQGSEA. Trimming cost V 4 bases and J 0 bases, with 4 bases left between them. The CDR3 extends over 12 amino acids. The CDR3 region has the DNA TGCAGCGTTGCCTCCTCTGGAAACACCATATATTTT. This sequence encodes CSVASSGNTIYF.

The chain employs TRBV4-1 and TRBJ2-7; maybe TRBD1 (6 bases). CDR3 length: 17 amino acids. V lost 2 bases and J lost 2, with 19 bases in between. Germline V gene sequence: CDR1 MGHRA, CDR2 YSYEKL. The CDR3 loop reads CASSQYPSAGAPYEQYF. The CDR3 region has the DNA TGCGCCAGCAGCCAATACCCCTCCGCAGGGGCCCCCTACGAGCAGTACTTC.

Concerning this clone itself: Other DNA sequences of this sample code for an identical CDR3. The chain has TRBV6-5 and TRBJ1-4; D is unclear. Germline V lookup: CDR1 MNHEY, CDR2 SVGAGI. The CDR3 sequence is 14 residues long. V lost 6 bases and J lost 0, with 8 bases in between. This CDR3 is CASSPVATNEKLFF. In DNA, the CDR3 is TGTGCCAGCAGCCCCGTCGCAACTAATGAAAAACTGTTTTTT.

The chain couples TRBV6-5 to TRBJ2-2; D is possibly TRBD2 (5 bases). The germline V and J ends were trimmed by 6 bases and 6 bases, with 5 bases remaining between them. This CDR3 is 11 amino acids long. Germline assignment: CDR1 MNHEY and CDR2 SVGAGI. The CDR3: CASSGAGELFF. The CDR3 region has the DNA TGTGCCAGCAGCGGGGCCGGGGAGCTGTTTTTT.

The chain joins TRBV11-3 to TRBJ2-1, with 10 positions matching TRBD2. The J segment lost 4 bases and the V segment lost 0 bases, leaving 0 bases of the junction unmatched. CDR3 length: 15 residues. Germline V gene data show CDR1 as SGHNT and CDR2 as YENEEA. Written as DNA, the CDR3 is TGTGCCAGCAGCTTAGAAGCGGGGGGGTACAATGAGCAGTTCTTC. This translates into CASSLEAGGYNEQFF.

Worth noting for this clone: Other DNA sequences in the sample encode the same CDR3. J is TRBJ1-1 and V is TRBV4-3; D gene unclear. V dropped 0 bases and J dropped 0 bases, with 8 bases sitting between them. CDR3 length: 15 amino acids. CDR1 is LGHNA, CDR2 YSLEER, per germline. In nucleotides, the CDR3 is TGCGCCAGCAGCCAAGAGGGAGGGCTGAACACTGAAGCTTTCTTT. This codes for CASSQEGGLNTEAFF.

This clone occurred once. The chain uses TRBV19 and TRBJ2-5; 9 bases are shared with TRBD2. The CDR3 is made up of 16 amino acids. The V and J ends lost 3 bases and 4 bases, in that order; junction bases with no gene match: 9. CDR1 and CDR2 from the germline V gene are LNHDA and SQIVND (reference sequence). CDR3 nucleotides: TGTGCCAGTAGTATTATGGCGGGAGGGTCAGGAGAGACCCAGTACTTC. It yields the protein CASSIMAGGSGETQYF.

This clone showed up just once. The chain is built from TRBV9 and TRBJ2-5; 8 bases agree with TRBD2. This CDR3 spans 14 amino acids. Per the germline V gene, CDR1 is SGDLS and CDR2 is YYNGEE. V gave up 3 bases and J gave up 5 bases; unmatched junction bases: 6. The CDR3 here is CASSAGGVDETQYF. In DNA, the CDR3 is TGTGCCAGCAGCGCCGGGGGGGTCGATGAGACCCAGTACTTC.

As regards this clone: The identical CDR3 is also encoded by other nucleotide sequences in the sample. The chain employs TRBV30 and TRBJ2-1; 9 bases line up with TRBD2. Losses at the gene ends were 0 bases for V and 7 bases for J; bases not matched to a gene: 7. The CDR3 length is 15 residues. Germline V gives CDR1 GTSNPN, CDR2 SVGIG (reference sequence). The CDR3 here is CAWSVLAGGLNEQFF. The CDR3, as DNA: TGTGCCTGGAGTGTACTTGCGGGAGGGCTAAATGAGCAGTTCTTC.